A selection of T cell receptor beta chains follows, all from one sample in a study of regulatory T cells in long-lasting Graves disease. MiXCR was run by TCRdb on the multiplex PCR reads, yielding one entry per CDR3 protein. The table lists roughly 450,000 distinct CDR3 sequences, 20% of them singletons. The sequencing used peripheral blood mononuclear cells (PBMCs), collected when the disease was refractory, from a patient treated with antithyroid drugs. The source is a female donor with Graves disease. CDR3s leave out the opening cysteine and the closing phenylalanine or tryptophan. The order of the fields is clone size, J gene, V gene, CDR3 protein. Clone size, where shown, is once, few, many, or a class for clones that have expanded.

clone_size: NA
j_call: TRBJ2-7
v_call: TRBV4-2
cdr3_aa: ASSQDVGIGYEQY

clone_size: NA
j_call: TRBJ2-7
v_call: TRBV27
cdr3_aa: ATSSRARGTGPNEQY

clone_size: NA
j_call: TRBJ2-7
v_call: TRBV5-1
cdr3_aa: ASSLEHARNEQY

clone_size: few
j_call: TRBJ2-7
v_call: TRBV28
cdr3_aa: ASSQGIAGGEEQY

clone_size: many
j_call: TRBJ1-1
v_call: TRBV12-3/TRBV12-4
cdr3_aa: ASNYRENTEAF

clone_size: few
j_call: TRBJ2-7
v_call: TRBV3-1
cdr3_aa: ASSQGRTGGYEQY

clone_size: few
j_call: TRBJ2-6
v_call: TRBV28
cdr3_aa: AGSQVQGNLAGANVLT

clone_size: NA
j_call: TRBJ1-2
v_call: TRBV27
cdr3_aa: ASSRAADYGYT

clone_size: NA
j_call: TRBJ1-1
v_call: TRBV5-6
cdr3_aa: ASSLSGFSAF

clone_size: NA
j_call: TRBJ2-7
v_call: TRBV6-1
cdr3_aa: ASSQLAGPYEQY

clone_size: NA
j_call: TRBJ1-2
v_call: TRBV6-5
cdr3_aa: ASGYQGQGRFGYT

clone_size: many
j_call: TRBJ2-5
v_call: TRBV7-9
cdr3_aa: ASSFLAGLGETQY

clone_size: NA
j_call: TRBJ2-2
v_call: TRBV14
cdr3_aa: ASSQLAGEVTGELF

clone_size: NA
j_call: TRBJ2-2
v_call: TRBV20-1
cdr3_aa: SFPGPLGELF

clone_size: few
j_call: TRBJ1-3
v_call: TRBV30
cdr3_aa: AWSMGSTGNTIY

clone_size: many
j_call: TRBJ2-7
v_call: TRBV2
cdr3_aa: ASSERARGFLEQY

clone_size: many
j_call: TRBJ2-7
v_call: TRBV12-3/TRBV12-4
cdr3_aa: ASSPPRAGGIEQY

clone_size: few
j_call: TRBJ2-7
v_call: TRBV30
cdr3_aa: ACTGGQSYEQY

clone_size: few
j_call: TRBJ1-5
v_call: TRBV6-1
cdr3_aa: ASRPSGQPNQPQH

clone_size: many
j_call: TRBJ2-7
v_call: TRBV20-1
cdr3_aa: SALSGRDYEQY

clone_size: many
j_call: TRBJ2-7
v_call: TRBV7-6
cdr3_aa: ASSLATGVEQY

clone_size: many
j_call: TRBJ1-2
v_call: TRBV11-2
cdr3_aa: ASSLVAADYGYT

clone_size: many
j_call: TRBJ2-5
v_call: TRBV3-1
cdr3_aa: ASSEREGLETQY

clone_size: NA
j_call: TRBJ1-1
v_call: TRBV13
cdr3_aa: ASSLRTGSNTEAF

clone_size: NA
j_call: TRBJ1-4
v_call: TRBV28
cdr3_aa: ASSGGGAGLNEKLF

clone_size: NA
j_call: TRBJ2-7
v_call: TRBV28
cdr3_aa: ASSLLPLTYEQY

clone_size: many
j_call: TRBJ2-5
v_call: TRBV20-1
cdr3_aa: SAREGLAGGLQETQY

clone_size: many
j_call: TRBJ1-5
v_call: TRBV6-5
cdr3_aa: ASSYTAGRNQPQH

clone_size: NA
j_call: TRBJ2-7
v_call: TRBV6-1
cdr3_aa: ASSLPSLGIYEQY

clone_size: many
j_call: TRBJ2-5
v_call: TRBV29-1
cdr3_aa: SVEGTAQETQY

clone_size: many
j_call: TRBJ2-5
v_call: TRBV20-1
cdr3_aa: SARIWDRQETQY

clone_size: many
j_call: TRBJ1-1
v_call: TRBV6-1
cdr3_aa: ASSEAGQVGTEAF

clone_size: NA
j_call: TRBJ1-1
v_call: TRBV5-1
cdr3_aa: ASSLAFVTEAF

clone_size: once
j_call: TRBJ1-5
v_call: TRBV12-3/TRBV12-4
cdr3_aa: ARSLIINGNQPQH

clone_size: NA
j_call: TRBJ2-3
v_call: TRBV19
cdr3_aa: ASSTITTDTQY

clone_size: few
j_call: TRBJ2-7
v_call: TRBV7-9
cdr3_aa: ASSLVDRGKIGQY

clone_size: NA
j_call: TRBJ2-3
v_call: TRBV20-1
cdr3_aa: SASGVGGTQY

clone_size: many
j_call: TRBJ2-7
v_call: TRBV6-2/TRBV6-3
cdr3_aa: ASSATYEQY